A selection of T cell receptor beta chains follows, all from one sample in a study of Ad26.COV2.S vaccination and SARS-CoV-2 variants. The protocol was immunoSEQ multiplex PCR, while the TCRdb copy is restricted to in-frame clones and leaves out a portion. The table records approximately 280,000 clones, more than 75% of them present only once. Sequencing was performed on peripheral blood, taken in a trial of Ad26.COV2.S vaccine versus placebo. These TCRs come from a person between 18 and 59 years old who received the Ad26.COV2.S COVID-19 vaccine or a placebo. CDR3s include the opening cysteine and the closing phenylalanine or tryptophan. D genes are given only for firm matches. Only some rows state a clone size, as once, few, many or a class for expanded clones.

CDR3nt: TGTGCCAGCAGGAAGGGACAGGGGCCCGAAAAACTGTTTTTT
CDR3aa: CASRKGQGPEKLFF
abundance: NA
v_gene: TRBV2
d_gene: TRBD1
j_gene: TRBJ1-4

CDR3nt: TGTGCTAGTGGTTTGGTACTTTTCTCTGGACTAGGCGGAACATACGAGCAGTACTTC
CDR3aa: CASGLVLFSGLGGTYEQYF
abundance: NA
v_gene: TRBV12-5
d_gene: TRBD2
j_gene: TRBJ2-7

CDR3nt: TGTGCCAGCAGCCAAGGGACTAGCGGAGAGACCCAGTACTTC
CDR3aa: CASSQGTSGETQYF
abundance: NA
v_gene: TRBV7-8
d_gene: TRBD2
j_gene: TRBJ2-5

CDR3nt: TGTGCCAGCAGCGTCCCGGGTAGCGGGAGTCTGTACACCGGGGAGCTGTTTTTT
CDR3aa: CASSVPGSGSLYTGELFF
abundance: NA
v_gene: TRBV7-9
d_gene: TRBD2
j_gene: TRBJ2-2

CDR3nt: TGTGCCAGCAGTGGACCCAGGACCGGGAGGGAGACCCAGTACTTC
CDR3aa: CASSGPRTGRETQYF
abundance: NA
v_gene: TRBV2
d_gene: TRBD2
j_gene: TRBJ2-5

CDR3nt: TGTGCCAGCAGTTTGGGGGCGGATACGCAGTATTTT
CDR3aa: CASSLGADTQYF
abundance: NA
v_gene: TRBV12-3/TRBV12-4
d_gene: NA
j_gene: TRBJ2-3

CDR3nt: TGTGCCAGCAGTGGCGGGACTAGCTTCGACAATGAGCAGTTCTTC
CDR3aa: CASSGGTSFDNEQFF
abundance: NA
v_gene: TRBV2
d_gene: TRBD2
j_gene: TRBJ2-1

CDR3nt: TGTGCCTGGAGTGTCCCAGGGTTGCGCTACACCTTC
CDR3aa: CAWSVPGLRYTF
abundance: NA
v_gene: TRBV30
d_gene: NA
j_gene: TRBJ1-2

CDR3nt: TGTGCCAGCAGTGAAGGCGGATACCACCAAGAGACCCAGTACTTC
CDR3aa: CASSEGGYHQETQYF
abundance: NA
v_gene: TRBV6-1
d_gene: NA
j_gene: TRBJ2-5

CDR3nt: TGTGCCAGCAGCGCGGGTTGGGGCAATCAGCCCCAGCATTTT
CDR3aa: CASSAGWGNQPQHF
abundance: NA
v_gene: TRBV9
d_gene: NA
j_gene: TRBJ1-5

CDR3nt: TGTGCCAGCTCACCGGCCCGGACCACTGAAGCTTTCTTT
CDR3aa: CASSPARTTEAFF
abundance: NA
v_gene: TRBV18
d_gene: NA
j_gene: TRBJ1-1

CDR3nt: TGTGCCAGTAGTATAGGAGGTCCGTTGAGCGGCTACACCTTC
CDR3aa: CASSIGGPLSGYTF
abundance: NA
v_gene: TRBV19
d_gene: NA
j_gene: TRBJ1-2

CDR3nt: TGTGCCTGGAGTTCCGGGACAGGGGTCTACACCTTC
CDR3aa: CAWSSGTGVYTF
abundance: NA
v_gene: TRBV30
d_gene: TRBD1
j_gene: TRBJ1-2

CDR3nt: TGTGCCATCGGGACAGGGGGCGAGCAGTACTTC
CDR3aa: CAIGTGGEQYF
abundance: once
v_gene: TRBV2
d_gene: TRBD1
j_gene: TRBJ2-7

CDR3nt: TGTGCCAGCTCACCAGGGGCACCCAAAAACATTCAGTACTTC
CDR3aa: CASSPGAPKNIQYF
abundance: NA
v_gene: TRBV18
d_gene: NA
j_gene: TRBJ2-4

CDR3nt: TGTGCCAGCAGCTCCACTGGGACCGGGGAGCTGTTTTTT
CDR3aa: CASSSTGTGELFF
abundance: once
v_gene: TRBV13
d_gene: NA
j_gene: TRBJ2-2

CDR3nt: TGTGCCAGCAGCTTACCGGGCCCCTACGAGCAGTACTTC
CDR3aa: CASSLPGPYEQYF
abundance: NA
v_gene: TRBV7-2
d_gene: NA
j_gene: TRBJ2-7

CDR3nt: TGTGCCAGCAGTTACTCCGGGACAGGAATTTACGAGCAGTACTTC
CDR3aa: CASSYSGTGIYEQYF
abundance: NA
v_gene: TRBV6-5
d_gene: TRBD1
j_gene: TRBJ2-7

CDR3nt: TGTGCCAGCAGTTACGGCAAGGGACAGATGAACACTGAAGCTTTCTTT
CDR3aa: CASSYGKGQMNTEAFF
abundance: NA
v_gene: TRBV6-5
d_gene: TRBD1
j_gene: TRBJ1-1

CDR3nt: TGTGCCAGCAGTGAACAGGGCTGGGGGCTTGGCAATCAGCCCCAGCATTTT
CDR3aa: CASSEQGWGLGNQPQHF
abundance: NA
v_gene: TRBV6-1
d_gene: NA
j_gene: TRBJ1-5

CDR3nt: TGCGCCAGCAGCCAGAAGGGCTCGGCTGGGGAGCTGTTTTTT
CDR3aa: CASSQKGSAGELFF
abundance: NA
v_gene: TRBV4-1
d_gene: NA
j_gene: TRBJ2-2

CDR3nt: TGTGCCAGCTCACGGGCTTGGGACACTGAAGCTTTCTTT
CDR3aa: CASSRAWDTEAFF
abundance: NA
v_gene: TRBV18
d_gene: NA
j_gene: TRBJ1-1

CDR3nt: TGTGCCAGCAGCCCAGGGTCCGAGCAGTACTTC
CDR3aa: CASSPGSEQYF
abundance: NA
v_gene: TRBV7-8
d_gene: NA
j_gene: TRBJ2-7

CDR3nt: TGTGCCAGCAGCCAAGACAGGGAGCGAGGCTACACCTTC
CDR3aa: CASSQDRERGYTF
abundance: NA
v_gene: TRBV28
d_gene: TRBD1
j_gene: TRBJ1-2

CDR3nt: TGTGCCAGCAGTTTCGGGGGGAAAACTGAAGCTTTCTTT
CDR3aa: CASSFGGKTEAFF
abundance: NA
v_gene: TRBV12-3/TRBV12-4
d_gene: NA
j_gene: TRBJ1-1

CDR3nt: TGTGCCAGCAGTGTCCGCGGGACAGGGAGCTCCTACGAGCAGTACTTC
CDR3aa: CASSVRGTGSSYEQYF
abundance: NA
v_gene: TRBV2
d_gene: TRBD1
j_gene: TRBJ2-7

CDR3nt: TGCGCCAGCAGCTTGGTTACCTTGAACACTGAAGCTTTCTTT
CDR3aa: CASSLVTLNTEAFF
abundance: NA
v_gene: TRBV5-1
d_gene: NA
j_gene: TRBJ1-1

CDR3nt: TGTGCCAGCAGTCGTACTAGCGTGGGCACAGATACGCAGTATTTT
CDR3aa: CASSRTSVGTDTQYF
abundance: NA
v_gene: TRBV6-5
d_gene: TRBD2
j_gene: TRBJ2-3

CDR3nt: TGTGCCAGCAGTGACGAGCGGGGGGCGTCAGATACGCAGTATTTT
CDR3aa: CASSDERGASDTQYF
abundance: once
v_gene: TRBV2
d_gene: TRBD2
j_gene: TRBJ2-3

CDR3nt: TGTGCCAGTAGCCATCGAAGTAGGGACACTGAAGCTTTCTTT
CDR3aa: CASSHRSRDTEAFF
abundance: NA
v_gene: TRBV19
d_gene: NA
j_gene: TRBJ1-1

CDR3nt: TGTGCCAGCAGTTTACTGGAAATGTCGACCCAGTACTTC
CDR3aa: CASSLLEMSTQYF
abundance: NA
v_gene: TRBV12-3/TRBV12-4
d_gene: NA
j_gene: TRBJ2-5

CDR3nt: TGTGCCAGCAGCCCCCGGACAGGGGCAAATGAAAAACTGTTTTTT
CDR3aa: CASSPRTGANEKLFF
abundance: NA
v_gene: TRBV9
d_gene: TRBD1
j_gene: TRBJ1-4

CDR3nt: TGCGCCAGCAGCCTGGGTGATGGGTACTACAATGAGCAGTTCTTC
CDR3aa: CASSLGDGYYNEQFF
abundance: NA
v_gene: TRBV5-1
d_gene: NA
j_gene: TRBJ2-1

CDR3nt: TGTGCCAGCTCGTTCGCGTCGAGAGAGCAGTACTTC
CDR3aa: CASSFASREQYF
abundance: NA
v_gene: TRBV3-1/TRBV3-2
d_gene: NA
j_gene: TRBJ2-7

CDR3nt: TGTGCCAGCAGCCCCTCAAGGGGGGACTATGGCTACACCTTC
CDR3aa: CASSPSRGDYGYTF
abundance: NA
v_gene: TRBV7-9
d_gene: NA
j_gene: TRBJ1-2

CDR3nt: TGTGCCAGCTCCGAGGGGCCAGGGGGCGATACTGAAGCTTTCTTT
CDR3aa: CASSEGPGGDTEAFF
abundance: NA
v_gene: TRBV18
d_gene: TRBD1
j_gene: TRBJ1-1

CDR3nt: TGCGCCAGCAGCTTGGGGGGAGGTTCGTATTCACCCCTCCACTTT
CDR3aa: CASSLGGGSYSPLHF
abundance: NA
v_gene: TRBV5-1
d_gene: NA
j_gene: TRBJ1-6

CDR3nt: TGCGCCAGCAGCTTGGGGCGGAAATGGGCGAGCAATCAGCCCCAGCATTTT
CDR3aa: CASSLGRKWASNQPQHF
abundance: NA
v_gene: TRBV5-1
d_gene: NA
j_gene: TRBJ1-5

CDR3nt: TGTGCCAGCAGCTACACGGGACAGGGCGGGGATACGCAGTATTTT
CDR3aa: CASSYTGQGGDTQYF
abundance: NA
v_gene: TRBV7-3
d_gene: TRBD1
j_gene: TRBJ2-3

CDR3nt: TGTGCCTGGAGTAGCAGAGAGTCCGGGGAGCTGTTTTTT
CDR3aa: CAWSSRESGELFF
abundance: NA
v_gene: TRBV30
d_gene: NA
j_gene: TRBJ2-2

CDR3nt: TGTGCCAGCAGCGTAGGAGGGGGGCCCAATCAGCCCCAGCATTTT
CDR3aa: CASSVGGGPNQPQHF
abundance: NA
v_gene: TRBV9
d_gene: NA
j_gene: TRBJ1-5

CDR3nt: TGTGCCAGCAGTTATCAGTGGGGCACCGGGGAGCTGTTTTTT
CDR3aa: CASSYQWGTGELFF
abundance: NA
v_gene: TRBV6-5
d_gene: NA
j_gene: TRBJ2-2

CDR3nt: TGCAGCGTCCTCCCAGACGGTAACACTGAAGCTTTCTTT
CDR3aa: CSVLPDGNTEAFF
abundance: few
v_gene: TRBV29-1
d_gene: NA
j_gene: TRBJ1-1

CDR3nt: TGTGCCAGCAGCGGGGGACAGGGTGGGTACGAGCAGTACTTC
CDR3aa: CASSGGQGGYEQYF
abundance: NA
v_gene: TRBV5-8
d_gene: TRBD1
j_gene: TRBJ2-7

CDR3nt: TGTGCTAGTGGGGCGACTAGAGTATCCTACAATGAGCAGTTCTTC
CDR3aa: CASGATRVSYNEQFF
abundance: NA
v_gene: TRBV12-5
d_gene: NA
j_gene: TRBJ2-1

CDR3nt: TGCGCCAGCAGCTTGGTTTCTGGGGGTCAGCCCCAGCATTTT
CDR3aa: CASSLVSGGQPQHF
abundance: NA
v_gene: TRBV5-1
d_gene: NA
j_gene: TRBJ1-5

CDR3nt: TGTGCCAGCAGTTACTCGCCCTCAGGGGTAGAGGAAAAACTGTTTTTT
CDR3aa: CASSYSPSGVEEKLFF
abundance: NA
v_gene: TRBV6-5
d_gene: NA
j_gene: TRBJ1-4

CDR3nt: TGTGCCAGCAGCCCCCGTGTCGGGGCCAGCACCGGGGAGCTGTTTTTT
CDR3aa: CASSPRVGASTGELFF
abundance: NA
v_gene: TRBV14
d_gene: NA
j_gene: TRBJ2-2

CDR3nt: TGCGCCAGCAGCCCATCTAGCGGGGGGGCCTTCGAGACCCAGTACTTC
CDR3aa: CASSPSSGGAFETQYF
abundance: NA
v_gene: TRBV5-1
d_gene: TRBD2
j_gene: TRBJ2-5

CDR3nt: TGTGCCAGCACCACAGTCCGGGACAGGGGCAAAGATACGCAGTATTTT
CDR3aa: CASTTVRDRGKDTQYF
abundance: once
v_gene: TRBV28
d_gene: TRBD1
j_gene: TRBJ2-3

CDR3nt: TGTGCCAGCAGTTTTGGTTCGGCAGGAGCTTTCTTT
CDR3aa: CASSFGSAGAFF
abundance: few
v_gene: TRBV12-3/TRBV12-4
d_gene: NA
j_gene: TRBJ1-1

CDR3nt: TGCAGTGCTAGTGAACCGGGACTAGCGATAGATACGCAGTATTTT
CDR3aa: CSASEPGLAIDTQYF
abundance: NA
v_gene: TRBV20-1
d_gene: TRBD2
j_gene: TRBJ2-3